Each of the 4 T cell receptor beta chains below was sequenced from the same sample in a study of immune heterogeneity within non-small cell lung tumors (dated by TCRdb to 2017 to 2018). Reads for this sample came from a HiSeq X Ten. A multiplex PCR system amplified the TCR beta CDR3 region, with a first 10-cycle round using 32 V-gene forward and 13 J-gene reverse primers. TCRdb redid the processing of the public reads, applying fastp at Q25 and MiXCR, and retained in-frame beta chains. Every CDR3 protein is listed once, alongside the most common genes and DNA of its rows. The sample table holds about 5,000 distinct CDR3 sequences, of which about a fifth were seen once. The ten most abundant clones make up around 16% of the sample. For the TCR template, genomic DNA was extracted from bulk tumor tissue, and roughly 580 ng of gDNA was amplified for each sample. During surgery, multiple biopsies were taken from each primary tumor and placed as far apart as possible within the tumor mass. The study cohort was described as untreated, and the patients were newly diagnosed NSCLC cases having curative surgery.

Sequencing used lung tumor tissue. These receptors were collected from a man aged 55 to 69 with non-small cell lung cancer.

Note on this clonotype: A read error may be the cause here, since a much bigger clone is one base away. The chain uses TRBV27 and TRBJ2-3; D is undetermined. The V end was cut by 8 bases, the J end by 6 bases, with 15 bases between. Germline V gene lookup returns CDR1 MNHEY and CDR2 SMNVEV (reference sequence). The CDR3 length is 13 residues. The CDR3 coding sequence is TGTGCCAGCTCAAGAAGGTGGGCTGATACGCAGTATTTT. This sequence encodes CASSRRWADTQYF.

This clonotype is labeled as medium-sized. The CDR3 region is CASSGFGGAVRPQHF. CDR3 nucleotides: TGTGCCAGCAGCGGATTTGGGGGGGCAGTTCGGCCCCAGCATTTT. The rearrangement joins TRBV13 to TRBJ1-5; possibly TRBD1 for D (6 bases). The V end was cut by 5 bases, the J end by 9 bases, with 20 bases between. CDR1 is PRHDT and CDR2 is FYEKMQ in the germline V gene (reference sequence). The CDR3 runs 15 residues.

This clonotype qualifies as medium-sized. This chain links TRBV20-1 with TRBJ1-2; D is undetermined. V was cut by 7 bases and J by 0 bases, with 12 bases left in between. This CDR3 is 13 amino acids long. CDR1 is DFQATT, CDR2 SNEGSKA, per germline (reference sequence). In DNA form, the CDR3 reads TGCAGTGTCGTGACTCCGGCTAACTATGGCTACACCTTC. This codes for CSVVTPANYGYTF.

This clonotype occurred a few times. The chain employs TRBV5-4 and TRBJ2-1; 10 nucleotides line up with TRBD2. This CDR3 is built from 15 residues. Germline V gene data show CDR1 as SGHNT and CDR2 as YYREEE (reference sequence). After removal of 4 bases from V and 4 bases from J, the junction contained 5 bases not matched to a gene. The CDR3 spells CASSRPGLAYNEQFF. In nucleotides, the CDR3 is TGTGCCAGCAGCCGCCCGGGACTAGCGTACAATGAGCAGTTCTTC.